This T cell receptor (beta chain) emerged from a study of graft-versus-host responses after intestinal transplantation. Background on the study: Recipients got multivisceral, liver-intestinal, or isolated intestinal transplants. Findings and caveats of the study: Within the allografts of patients who had graft-donor T cell macrochimerism, graft-versus-host to host-versus-graft clonal ratios were high. The recipient marrow held GvH clones, and some of them showed up first in ileum or blood.

Germline lookup yields CDR1 MGHRA and CDR2 YSYEKL. The V end lost 1 base, the J end lost 4 bases, and 11 bases lay between the germline ends. The CDR3 runs 14 residues. Some clones are missing from TCRdb's copy, which holds only in-frame ones; the method was immunoSEQ multiplex PCR. The sample includes around 14,000 clones, around a third of them seen just once. This clonotype was sampled from a human patient who received an intestinal transplant. This sequence joins TRBV4-1 and TRBJ2-7; TRBD1 is a possible D gene (5 bases). The sequenced sample was alloreactive CD4+ T cells from a mixed lymphocyte reaction culture, obtained before intestinal transplant. Subset of the sample: CFSE-low proliferating T cells sorted from roughly 6-day pre-transplant mixed lymphocyte reaction (GvH or HvG direction). As DNA, the CDR3 is TGCGCCAGCAGCCAAGGACAGACTGATTACGAGCAGTACTTC. Its protein product is CASSQGQTDYEQYF.